This T cell receptor (beta chain) was documented in a study of T cells in localized non-small cell lung cancer. Only in-frame clones appear in the TCRdb table, and some are missing; sequencing was by immunoSEQ multiplex PCR. The data contain over 65,000 clones, approximately 88% of them singletons. The CDR3 length is 15 residues. In germline, CDR1 is SGDLS, CDR2 YYNGEE. V was trimmed by 4 bases and J by 6 bases, leaving 16 bases between them. The J gene is TRBJ2-2, the V gene TRBV9, with D possibly matching TRBD2 (6 bases). The TCR was taken from a female donor of 60 years or more with stage I lung adenocarcinoma. This specimen was peripheral blood, taken before any cancer treatment. CDR3 DNA: TGTGCCAGCAGCCCGTCTTTCGGCGGGGCCGGGGAGCTGTTTTTT. The encoded protein is CASSPSFGGAGELFF.